This T cell receptor beta chain is drawn from a study of blood T cell repertoires in COVID-19. Background on the study: Both acute and convalescent COVID-19 samples were obtained from the United States, Italy and Spain. Sample material is recorded as cDNA or gDNA derived from T cells, B-cell-depleted T cells, or PBMCs.

CDR1 is KGHSH, CDR2 LQKENI, per germline. The CDR3 is made up of 16 amino acids. The ends lost 2 bases at V and 5 bases at J; junction bases unmatched: 9. Per the authors' pipeline: Reference gene primer amplification gave estimated nucleated cell counts. Data came from immunoSEQ multiplex PCR; TCRdb stores just in-frame clones and leaves some out. V, J and clone size derive from that table, while D and trimming were established from the DNA sequence. The sample shows over 600,000 clones, 75% to 90% of them seen only once. The sample was peripheral blood. V usage is TRBV18 and J usage is TRBJ1-2; TRBD1 aligns across 9 bases. The origin of this receptor is a woman aged 18-30 years with acute or convalescent COVID-19. CDR3 sequence: CASSPGKSGTGYGYTF. Written as DNA, the CDR3 is TGTGCCAGCTCACCAGGGAAGAGCGGGACAGGGTATGGCTACACCTTC. The whole variable domain, remainder taken from reference TRBV18 and TRBJ1-2, is NAGVMQNPRHLVRRRGQEARLRCSPMKGHSHVYWYRQLPEEGLKFMVYLQKENIIDESGMPKERFSAEFPKEGPSILRIQQVVRGDSAAYFCASSPGKSGTGYGYTFGSGTRLTVV.